The 20 T cell receptor beta chains reported below all come from one sample, sequenced in a study of blood T cell repertoires in COVID-19. Generated by immunoSEQ multiplex PCR, the TCRdb table keeps only in-frame clones and is missing some. The table lists around 190,000 clones, 70% to 90% of them singletons. Material for sequencing was peripheral blood. These receptors came from a man aged 25 to 40 with acute or convalescent COVID-19.

This clone appeared once. The rearrangement uses TRBV5-1 and TRBJ2-1, with 9 bases identical to TRBD1. Germline CDR1 is SGHRS and CDR2 is YFSETQ. Trimming at V came to 6 bases and at J to 7 bases, leaving 11 bases not matched to a gene. The CDR3 extends over 15 amino acids. CDR3 nucleotides: TGCGCCAGCAAAGCGTTACCGGGACAGGGAAATGAGCAGTTCTTC. Translating gives CASKALPGQGNEQFF.

The chain joins TRBV4-2 to TRBJ2-2; the D is unclear. Germline V gene sequence: CDR1 LGHNA, CDR2 YNFKEQ. The CDR3 runs 15 residues. Trimming removed 0 bases from V and 4 bases from J, with 9 bases in between. The CDR3 nucleotides are TGTGCCAGCAGCCAAGACCAGATCTCCACCGGGGAGCTGTTTTTT. Its protein is CASSQDQISTGELFF.

This clone turned up a few times. This chain links TRBV3-1 (or the pseudogene TRBV3-2) with TRBJ1-1; 7 nucleotides align to TRBD1. With V trimmed by 0 bases and J by 8 bases, 3 bases remained unmatched. The CDR3 length is 13 residues. Germline CDR1 reads LGHDT; CDR2 reads YNNKEL (reference sequence). The chain's CDR3 is CASSQDRQGEAFF. In DNA form, the CDR3 reads TGTGCCAGCAGCCAAGATAGACAGGGAGAAGCTTTCTTT.

The chain has TRBV6-5 and TRBJ1-5, with a weak D call TRBD1 (5 bases). Trimming took off 6 bases at V and 5 bases at J, with 8 bases between the two ends. The CDR3 consists of 12 residues. Germline CDR1 reads MNHEY; CDR2 reads SVGAGI. The CDR3 region is CASSDRDQPQHF. As DNA, the CDR3 is TGTGCCAGCAGCGACAGAGATCAGCCCCAGCATTTT.

CDR3 sequence: CASSTPRADTQYF. DNA of the CDR3: TGTGCCAGCAGTACCCCACGGGCAGATACGCAGTATTTT. This chain joins TRBV28 and TRBJ2-3; D is unresolved. The germline V gene encodes CDR1 MDHEN and CDR2 SYDVKM. The CDR3 is 13 residues long. V was pared by 5 bases and J by 4 bases, with 10 bases between.

This chain joins TRBV27 and TRBJ1-1; 7 bases line up with TRBD1. This CDR3 is built from 15 residues. Looked up from germline, CDR1 is MNHEY and CDR2 is SMNVEV (reference sequence). Trimming at V came to 5 bases and at J to 1 base, leaving 7 bases not matched to a gene. Here the CDR3 reads CASSPNRGPNTEAFF. DNA for the CDR3: TGTGCCAGCAGTCCGAACAGGGGACCGAACACTGAAGCTTTCTTT.

The chain employs TRBV3-1 (or the pseudogene TRBV3-2) and TRBJ1-2; 11 bases fit TRBD1. Germline V lookup: CDR1 LGHDT, CDR2 YNNKEL (reference sequence). The CDR3 has 16 residues. V trimming: 2 bases; J trimming: 2 bases; junction bases outside the gene matches: 4. CDR3: CASSQPGQGENYGYTF. The CDR3 coding sequence is TGTGCCAGCAGCCAACCGGGACAGGGGGAGAACTATGGCTACACCTTC.

In DNA form, the CDR3 reads TGTGCCACCAGCAGGGTTAGCGGGGGGGCCGGGGAGCTGTTTTTT. This sequence encodes CATSRVSGGAGELFF. The chain joins TRBV15 to TRBJ2-2; 11 bases are shared with TRBD2. Germline-derived CDR1 and CDR2 are LNHNV and YYDKDF (reference sequence). The junction had 3 bases not matched to a gene; V was cut back by 3 bases and J by 6 bases. This CDR3 is 15 amino acids long.

The CDR3 nucleotides read TGCGCCAGCAGCTCGACCGGGACAGGGACCTATAATTCACCCCTCCACTTT. This encodes CASSSTGTGTYNSPLHF. The chain employs TRBV5-1 and TRBJ1-6; 9 bases agree with TRBD1. The V gene's germline CDR1 is SGHRS and CDR2 YFSETQ. CDR3 length: 17 amino acids. Trimming took 3 bases from V and 2 from J; bases not matched to a gene: 6.

This clone was seen a single time. The chain combines TRBV7-3 with TRBJ2-1, with 7 nucleotides matching TRBD2. The V gene end was trimmed by 4 bases and the J gene end by 6 bases; junction bases not matched to a gene: 3. The CDR3 sequence is 13 residues long. CDR1 is SGHTA, CDR2 FQGTGA, per germline. This CDR3 is CASSSWGGNEQFF. CDR3 nucleotides: TGTGCCAGCAGCTCTTGGGGGGGCAATGAGCAGTTCTTC.

V gene TRBV24-1 combines with J gene TRBJ2-2, with D perhaps TRBD1 (5 bases). Germline assignment: CDR1 KGHDR and CDR2 SFDVKD. This CDR3 has 15 amino acids. V was cut by 4 bases and J by 5 bases, with 13 bases left in between. This chain's CDR3 is CATSDPVRGTGELFF. The CDR3 nucleotides read TGTGCCACCAGTGACCCCGTTAGGGGAACCGGGGAGCTGTTTTTT.

The CDR3 DNA is TGCGCCAGCAGCCCCGGGTGGCAGGGGAGCAATCAGCCCCAGCATTTT. As protein: CASSPGWQGSNQPQHF. J is TRBJ1-5 and V is TRBV5-1; weak D call: TRBD1 (6 bases). Trimming cost V 4 bases and J 1 base, with 15 bases left between them. There are 16 residues in the CDR3. The germline V gene encodes CDR1 SGHRS and CDR2 YFSETQ.

A few counts support this clone. This rearrangement joins TRBV29-1 to TRBJ2-1, with D perhaps matching TRBD1 (6 bases). CDR1 is SQVTM, CDR2 ANQGSEA, per germline. V was trimmed by 4 bases and J by 2 bases, leaving 18 bases between them. The CDR3 is made up of 16 amino acids. CDR3 in DNA: TGCAGCGTTGGGAGACAGGAATGGGCACCCTACAATGAGCAGTTCTTC. Translation gives CSVGRQEWAPYNEQFF.

The chain uses TRBV28 and TRBJ1-2; a weak D match, TRBD1 (5 bases). The V and J ends lost 1 base and 3 bases respectively, with 9 bases between them. This CDR3 region has 14 residues. Germline V gives CDR1 MDHEN, CDR2 SYDVKM. The CDR3 nucleotides read TGTGCCAGCAGTTTATACGGCAGGGACTATGGCTACACCTTC. This translates into CASSLYGRDYGYTF.

The chain has TRBV14 and TRBJ2-1, with 10 nucleotides matching TRBD2. V lost 5 bases to trimming and J lost 6 bases; unmatched junction nucleotides: 13. The length of the CDR3 is 17 residues. CDR1 is SGHDN and CDR2 is FVKESK in the germline V gene. This CDR3 is CASSSLAGEGLGNEQFF. In DNA, the CDR3 is TGTGCCAGCAGCTCCCTAGCGGGAGAAGGATTAGGCAATGAGCAGTTCTTC.

J is TRBJ2-1 and V is TRBV2; TRBD2 matches at 7 bases. The CDR3 covers 14 residues. Trimming took 8 bases from V and 2 from J; bases not matched to a gene: 6. CDR1 and CDR2 (germline): SNHLY, FYNNEI. CDR3 bases: TGTGCCAGCGATAGCGGGCGGACCTACAATGAGCAGTTCTTC. Residues: CASDSGRTYNEQFF.

The V call is TRBV20-1, the J call TRBJ2-7; 9 bases map to TRBD1. The CDR3 spans 16 residues. CDR1 is DFQATT, CDR2 SNEGSKA, per germline (reference sequence). Trimming took 3 bases from V and 7 from J; bases not matched to a gene: 16. The CDR3 nucleotides are TGCAGTGCTAGTCCGGCTCCGGGACAGGGTCTTTGGGAGCAGTACTTC. Amino acid sequence: CSASPAPGQGLWEQYF.

The chain uses TRBV11-2 and TRBJ1-2, with TRBD1 matching 8 bases. The V and J ends lost 5 bases and 6 bases, in that order; junction bases with no gene match: 8. Germline lookup yields CDR1 SGHAT and CDR2 FQNNGV. This CDR3 is 14 amino acids long. Written as DNA, the CDR3 is TGTGCCAGCAGCCCCGGACAGGGAAGCGATGGCTACACCTTC. This gives the protein CASSPGQGSDGYTF. The whole variable domain, remainder taken from reference TRBV11-2 and TRBJ1-2, is EAGVAQSPRYKIIEKRQSVAFWCNPISGHATLYWYQQILGQGPKLLIQFQNNGVVDDSQLPKDRFSAERLKGVDSTLKIQPAKLEDSAVYLCASSPGQGSDGYTFGSGTRLTVV.

The rearrangement links TRBV14 to TRBJ2-1; the match to TRBD1 covers 7 bases. With 6 bases clipped from V and 5 bases from J, the junction kept 10 bases outside the gene matches. The CDR3 sequence is 15 residues long. Germline V gene lookup returns CDR1 SGHDN and CDR2 FVKESK. Written as DNA, the CDR3 is TGTGCCAGCAGATTAACCGGGACAGCGAACAATGAGCAGTTCTTC. It codes for CASRLTGTANNEQFF.

The rearrangement links TRBV5-1 to TRBJ1-1, with TRBD1 matching over 9 bases. After removal of 3 bases from V and 0 bases from J, the junction contained 3 bases not matched to a gene. The CDR3 has 15 amino acids. Looked up from germline, CDR1 is SGHRS and CDR2 is YFSETQ. CDR3 in DNA: TGCGCCAGCAGCTCGGGACAGGGTATGAACACTGAAGCTTTCTTT. Translated, it gives CASSSGQGMNTEAFF.